The 4 T cell receptor beta chains reported below all come from one sample, sequenced in a study of blood T cell repertoires in COVID-19. Here immunoSEQ multiplex PCR was the method, and the copy in TCRdb shows in-frame clones only, minus some. The sample lists 150,000 to 200,000 clones; 87% were seen once. Material for sequencing was peripheral blood. These receptors all stem from a man between 40 and 49 years old with active or convalescent COVID-19.

V is TRBV11-2 and J is TRBJ1-3; D unresolved. The germline V gene encodes CDR1 SGHAT and CDR2 FQNNGV. This CDR3 has 15 amino acids. The germline V and J ends were trimmed by 5 bases and 0 bases, with 11 bases remaining between them. CDR3 region: CASSVARSSGNTIYF. The CDR3 bases are TGTGCCAGCAGCGTGGCCCGGAGCTCTGGAAACACCATATATTTT.

The chain recombines TRBV4-3 with TRBJ1-6; no clear D. Germline CDR1 and CDR2: LGHNA and YSLEER. This CDR3 is built from 14 residues. Trimming took 4 bases from V and 7 from J, leaving 11 bases between them. DNA for the CDR3: TGCGCCAGCAGCCTCGGACTGAAGAATTCACCCCTCCACTTT. This gives the protein CASSLGLKNSPLHF.

The V gene is TRBV4-2, the J gene TRBJ2-1; D might be TRBD2 (6 bases). The V and J ends lost 1 base and 0 bases respectively, with 16 bases between them. The CDR3 is made up of 18 amino acids. From germline, CDR1 is LGHNA and CDR2 YNFKEQ. Written as DNA, the CDR3 is TGTGCCAGCAGCCAAGGGTTCGGCGGGGTGAGCTCCTACAATGAGCAGTTCTTC. Encoded protein: CASSQGFGGVSSYNEQFF.

J is TRBJ1-2 and V is TRBV5-4; TRBD1 agrees at 12 bases. Germline V gives CDR1 SGHNT, CDR2 YYREEE (reference sequence). J gave up 8 bases and V 3 bases, and 8 bases lay outside the gene matches. The CDR3 loop spans 15 amino acids. The CDR3 protein is CASSYRDRGLRGYTF. The CDR3 DNA follows: TGTGCCAGCAGCTACCGGGACAGGGGGCTTAGGGGCTACACCTTC.